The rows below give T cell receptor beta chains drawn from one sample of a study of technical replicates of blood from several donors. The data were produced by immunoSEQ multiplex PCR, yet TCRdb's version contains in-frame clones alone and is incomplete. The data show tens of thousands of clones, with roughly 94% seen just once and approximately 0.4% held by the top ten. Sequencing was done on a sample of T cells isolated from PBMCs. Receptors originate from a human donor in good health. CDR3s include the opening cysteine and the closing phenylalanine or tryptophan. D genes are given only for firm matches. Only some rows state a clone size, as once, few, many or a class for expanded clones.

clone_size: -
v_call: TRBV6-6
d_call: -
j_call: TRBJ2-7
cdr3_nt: TGTGCCAGCAGTTCACAGGTCGAGCAGTACTTC
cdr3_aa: CASSSQVEQYF

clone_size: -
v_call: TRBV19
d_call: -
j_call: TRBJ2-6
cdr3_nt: TGTGCCAGTAATCCCGAGGGTGGAGGTCGGAACTCTGGGGCCAACGTCCTGACTTTC
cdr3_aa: CASNPEGGGRNSGANVLTF

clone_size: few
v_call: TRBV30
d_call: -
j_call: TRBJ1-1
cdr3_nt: TGTGCCTGGAGTGTAGGACAGCTTGAAGCTTTCTTT
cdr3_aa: CAWSVGQLEAFF

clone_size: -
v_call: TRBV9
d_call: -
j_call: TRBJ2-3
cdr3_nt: TGTGCCAGCAGCGTAGGGGGCAGGGCCGCAGATACGCAGTATTTT
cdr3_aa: CASSVGGRAADTQYF

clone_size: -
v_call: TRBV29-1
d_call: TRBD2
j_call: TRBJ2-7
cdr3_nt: TGCAGCGTGTTAGCGGGAGACCGACTCTTCTACGAGCAGTACTTC
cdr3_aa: CSVLAGDRLFYEQYF

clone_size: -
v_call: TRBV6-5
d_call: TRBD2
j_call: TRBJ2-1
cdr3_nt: TGTGCCAGCTCGAGTAGCGGGGAGGAGCAGTTCTTC
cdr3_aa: CASSSSGEEQFF

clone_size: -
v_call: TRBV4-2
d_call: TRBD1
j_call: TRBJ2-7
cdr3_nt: TGTGCCAGCAGCCAACACAACAGGGGATTCTACGAGCAGTACTTC
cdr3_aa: CASSQHNRGFYEQYF

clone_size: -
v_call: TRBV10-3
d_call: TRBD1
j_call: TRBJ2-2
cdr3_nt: TGTGCCATCAGCGTGCAAACAGGGACAGTGGAGCTGTTTTTT
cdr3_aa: CAISVQTGTVELFF

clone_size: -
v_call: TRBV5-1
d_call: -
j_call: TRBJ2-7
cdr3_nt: TGCGCCAGCAGCTCGGGGGATCCGTACGAGCAGTACTTC
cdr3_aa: CASSSGDPYEQYF

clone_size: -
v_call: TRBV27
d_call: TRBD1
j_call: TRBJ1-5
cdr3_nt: TGTGCCAGCAGTATACTGGGGACAGGGCGGTTAGACCAGCCCCAGCATTTT
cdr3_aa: CASSILGTGRLDQPQHF

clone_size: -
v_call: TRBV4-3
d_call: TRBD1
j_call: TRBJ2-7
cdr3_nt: TGCGCCAGCAGCCCAGAGGGACAGGGCTACGAGCAGTACTTC
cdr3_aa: CASSPEGQGYEQYF

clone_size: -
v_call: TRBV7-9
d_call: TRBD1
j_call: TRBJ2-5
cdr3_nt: TGTGCCAGCAGCCTACAGGGGGCCGAGACCCAGTACTTC
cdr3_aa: CASSLQGAETQYF

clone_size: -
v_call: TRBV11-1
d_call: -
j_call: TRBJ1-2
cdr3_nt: TGTGCCAGCAGCTCTACAGGCACCTATGGCTACACCTTC
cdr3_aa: CASSSTGTYGYTF

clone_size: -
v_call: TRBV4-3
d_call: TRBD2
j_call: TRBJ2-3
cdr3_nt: TGCGCCAGCAGCCAAGATTTAGCGGGAGGGCCAGATACGCAGTATTTT
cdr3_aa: CASSQDLAGGPDTQYF

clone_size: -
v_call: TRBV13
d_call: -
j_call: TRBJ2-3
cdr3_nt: TGTGCCAGCAGCTTAGGCGGGGGCACAGATACGCAGTATTTT
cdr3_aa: CASSLGGGTDTQYF

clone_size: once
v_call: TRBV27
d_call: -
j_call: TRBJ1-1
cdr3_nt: TGTGCCAGCAGTTCCGGGAACACTGAAGCTTTCTTT
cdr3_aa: CASSSGNTEAFF

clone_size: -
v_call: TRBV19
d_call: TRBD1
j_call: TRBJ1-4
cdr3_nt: TGTGCCAGTAGTATAAGGACAGGAAATAATGAAAAACTGTTTTTT
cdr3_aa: CASSIRTGNNEKLFF

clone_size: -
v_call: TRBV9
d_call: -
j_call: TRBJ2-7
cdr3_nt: TGTGCCAGCAGGAAGACTGGGTCCTACGAGCAGTACTTC
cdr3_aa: CASRKTGSYEQYF

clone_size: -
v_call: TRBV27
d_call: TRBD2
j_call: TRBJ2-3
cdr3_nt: TGTGCCAGCAGTTTGAGCGGGGTCGGCACAGATACGCAGTATTTT
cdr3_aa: CASSLSGVGTDTQYF

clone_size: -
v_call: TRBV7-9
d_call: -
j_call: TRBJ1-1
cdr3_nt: TGTGCCAGCAGCTTAGGATCGGCGGCTGAAGCTTTCTTT
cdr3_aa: CASSLGSAAEAFF

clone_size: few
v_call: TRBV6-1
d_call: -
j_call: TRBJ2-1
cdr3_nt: TGTGCCAGCGGTTTACTGGGAGCGAATGAGCAGTTCTTC
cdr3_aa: CASGLLGANEQFF

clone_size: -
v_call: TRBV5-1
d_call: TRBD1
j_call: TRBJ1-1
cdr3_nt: TGCGCCAGCACCCTGACAGGGGCTATGAACACTGAAGCTTTCTTT
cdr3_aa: CASTLTGAMNTEAFF

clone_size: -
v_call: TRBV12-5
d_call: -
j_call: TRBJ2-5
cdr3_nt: TGTGCTAGTGGGCTTAATACAGCCTCAGAGACCCAGTACTTC
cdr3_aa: CASGLNTASETQYF

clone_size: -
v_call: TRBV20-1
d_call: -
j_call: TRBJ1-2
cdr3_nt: TGCAGTGCCCCCAGGGAGGCTGGCTACACCTTC
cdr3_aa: CSAPREAGYTF

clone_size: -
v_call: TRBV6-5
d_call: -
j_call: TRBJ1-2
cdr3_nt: TGTGCCAGCAGTTACTCGTTCGACATACGGTCTGGCTACACCTTC
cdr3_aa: CASSYSFDIRSGYTF

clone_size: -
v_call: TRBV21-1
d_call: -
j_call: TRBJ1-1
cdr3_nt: TGTGCCAGCAGCAAAGCGGGGACAGGGGTACTGAACACTGAAGCTTTCTTT
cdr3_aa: CASSKAGTGVLNTEAFF

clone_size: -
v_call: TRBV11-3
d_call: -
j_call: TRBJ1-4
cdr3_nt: TGTGCCAGCAGCTTTTATTACAGGGATCATGGAAATGAAAAACTGTTTTTT
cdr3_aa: CASSFYYRDHGNEKLFF

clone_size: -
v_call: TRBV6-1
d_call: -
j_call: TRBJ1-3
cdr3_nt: TGTGCCAGCAGTGGAGCATGGGGACACCTTAGGGGAAACACCATATATTTT
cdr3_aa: CASSGAWGHLRGNTIYF

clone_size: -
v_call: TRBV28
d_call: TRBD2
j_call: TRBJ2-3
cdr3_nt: TGTGCCAGCAGTCGACCGGGACTAGCATACGCACGCCAGTATTTT
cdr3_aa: CASSRPGLAYARQYF

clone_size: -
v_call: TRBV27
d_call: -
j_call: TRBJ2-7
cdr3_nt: TGTGCCAGCAGTTCCGCGGGACCCTCCTACGAGCAGTACTTC
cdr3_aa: CASSSAGPSYEQYF

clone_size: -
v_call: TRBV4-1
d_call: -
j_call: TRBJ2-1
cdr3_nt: TGCGCCAGCAGCCAAGACGTAGGGACTCCGCAGTTCTTC
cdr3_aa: CASSQDVGTPQFF

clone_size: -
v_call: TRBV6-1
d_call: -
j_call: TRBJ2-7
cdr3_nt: TGTGCCAGCAGTGCGTCTATTAGCGGAGTTTACTACGAGCAGTACTTC
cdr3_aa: CASSASISGVYYEQYF

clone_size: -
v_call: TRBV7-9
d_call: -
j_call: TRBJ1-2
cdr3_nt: TGTGCCAGCAGCTCCCCCAAACTTGGTCCCTATGGCTACACCTTC
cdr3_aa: CASSSPKLGPYGYTF

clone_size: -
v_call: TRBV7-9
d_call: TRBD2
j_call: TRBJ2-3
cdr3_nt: TGTGCCAGCAGCTTACAGCGGGGTAGCACAGATACGCAGTATTTT
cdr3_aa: CASSLQRGSTDTQYF

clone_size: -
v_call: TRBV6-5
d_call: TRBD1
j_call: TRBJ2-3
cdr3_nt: TGTGCCAGCAGTTACTTGGGACAGGAGGATACGCAGTATTTT
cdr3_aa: CASSYLGQEDTQYF

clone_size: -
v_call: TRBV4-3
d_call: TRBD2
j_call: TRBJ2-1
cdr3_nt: TGCGCCAGCAGCCAAATCGGCGGGAGCCACAATGAGCAGTTCTTC
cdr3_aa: CASSQIGGSHNEQFF

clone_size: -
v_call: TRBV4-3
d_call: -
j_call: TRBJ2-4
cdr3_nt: TGCGCCAGCAGCCAATCGACAGGACCAGCCAAAAACATTCAGTACTTC
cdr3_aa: CASSQSTGPAKNIQYF

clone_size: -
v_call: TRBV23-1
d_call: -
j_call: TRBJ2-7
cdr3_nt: TGCGCCAGCAGTCAACCAGGAAGCGAGCAGTACTTC
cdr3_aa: CASSQPGSEQYF

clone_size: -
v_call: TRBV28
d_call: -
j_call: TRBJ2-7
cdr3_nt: TGTGCCAGCAGTTTGAGTAGGGACTCGCGGTTCCACGAGCAGTACTTC
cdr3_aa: CASSLSRDSRFHEQYF

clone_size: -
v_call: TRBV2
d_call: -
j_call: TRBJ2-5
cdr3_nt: TGTGCCAGCCGGAGGGAGCAAGTTGAGACCCAGTACTTC
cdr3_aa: CASRREQVETQYF

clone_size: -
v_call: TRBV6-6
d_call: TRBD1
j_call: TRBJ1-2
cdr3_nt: TGTGCCAGCAGTTACAAGGGGGCTTCCACCTTC
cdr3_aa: CASSYKGASTF

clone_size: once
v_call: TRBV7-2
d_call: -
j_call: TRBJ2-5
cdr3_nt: TGTGCCAGCAGCTTAAGGAGGGGCGGACAAGAGACCCAGTACTTC
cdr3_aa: CASSLRRGGQETQYF

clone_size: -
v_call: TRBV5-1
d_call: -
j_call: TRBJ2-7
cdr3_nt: TGCGCCAGCAGCTTGGATGCGGGTCCCAACTCCTACGAGCAGTACTTC
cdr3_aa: CASSLDAGPNSYEQYF